A selection of T cell receptor beta chains follows, all from one sample in a study of blood T cell repertoires in COVID-19. Sequencing was performed with immunoSEQ multiplex PCR; in TCRdb, only in-frame clones are kept and a portion is missing. Of roughly 200,000 clones listed, 65% to 85% are singletons. Sample: peripheral blood. Receptors were obtained from a middle-aged man with active or convalescent COVID-19. The CDR3 runs from the conserved cysteine through the conserved F or W. The order of the fields is CDR3 DNA, CDR3 protein, D gene, CDR3 length, clone size, V gene, J gene. D genes are given only for firm matches. Clone size, where shown, is once, few, many, or a class for clones that have expanded.

CDR3 DNA: TGTGCCAGCAGCCGCGGGACGGGTGCCTACGAGCAGTACTTC; CDR3 protein: CASSRGTGAYEQYF; D gene: .; CDR3 length: 14; clone size: .; V gene: TRBV3-1/TRBV3-2; J gene: TRBJ2-7
CDR3 DNA: TGTGCCTGGAATCGCAGGGAAGATCAGCCCCAGCATTTT; CDR3 protein: CAWNRREDQPQHF; D gene: .; CDR3 length: 13; clone size: .; V gene: TRBV30; J gene: TRBJ1-5
CDR3 DNA: TGTGCCAGCAGTTACTCGGGGACAGAACAGTTC; CDR3 protein: CASSYSGTEQF; D gene: TRBD1; CDR3 length: 11; clone size: .; V gene: TRBV6-5; J gene: TRBJ1-2
CDR3 DNA: TGTGCCAGCAGTGGACAGGGGGCCGACGAGCAGTACTTC; CDR3 protein: CASSGQGADEQYF; D gene: TRBD1; CDR3 length: 13; clone size: few; V gene: TRBV12-3/TRBV12-4; J gene: TRBJ2-7
CDR3 DNA: TGTGCCACCAGTGAAGATACAGGGTCCGGGGAGCTGTTTTTT; CDR3 protein: CATSEDTGSGELFF; D gene: .; CDR3 length: 14; clone size: .; V gene: TRBV24-1; J gene: TRBJ2-2
CDR3 DNA: TGTGCCAGCAGCTTGGTGGGACAGGGCAAGTATGGCTACACCTTC; CDR3 protein: CASSLVGQGKYGYTF; D gene: TRBD1; CDR3 length: 15; clone size: .; V gene: TRBV5-4; J gene: TRBJ1-2
CDR3 DNA: TGTGCCAGCAGTGACCCGGGGAGCAGCAATCAGCCCCAGCATTTT; CDR3 protein: CASSDPGSSNQPQHF; D gene: .; CDR3 length: 15; clone size: .; V gene: TRBV6-1; J gene: TRBJ1-5
CDR3 DNA: TGTGCCAGCTCAAATGGGCAGTTCAATGAGCAGTTCTTC; CDR3 protein: CASSNGQFNEQFF; D gene: .; CDR3 length: 13; clone size: .; V gene: TRBV18; J gene: TRBJ2-1
CDR3 DNA: TGTGCCAGCAGCGCCAGGGTTGGGTCACCCCTCCACTTT; CDR3 protein: CASSARVGSPLHF; D gene: .; CDR3 length: 13; clone size: .; V gene: TRBV2; J gene: TRBJ1-6
CDR3 DNA: TGTGCCAGCAGCTTAGCACAGGGGGGCACTGAAGCTTTCTTT; CDR3 protein: CASSLAQGGTEAFF; D gene: TRBD1; CDR3 length: 14; clone size: .; V gene: TRBV7-2; J gene: TRBJ1-1
CDR3 DNA: TGTGCCAGCAGCTTATCGAGGGATCAGCCCCAGCATTTT; CDR3 protein: CASSLSRDQPQHF; D gene: .; CDR3 length: 13; clone size: .; V gene: TRBV7-9; J gene: TRBJ1-5
CDR3 DNA: TGTGCCAGCAGCTTAGGACAGGGGGTTCTCTCTGGAAACACCATATATTTT; CDR3 protein: CASSLGQGVLSGNTIYF; D gene: TRBD1; CDR3 length: 17; clone size: .; V gene: TRBV7-6; J gene: TRBJ1-3
CDR3 DNA: TGTGCCAGCAGCCTCTCCCCGGGATTTCAGGATGAGCAGTTCTTC; CDR3 protein: CASSLSPGFQDEQFF; D gene: .; CDR3 length: 15; clone size: .; V gene: TRBV3-1/TRBV3-2; J gene: TRBJ2-1
CDR3 DNA: TGCAGCGTTGAAGCCCGGACATTCAATGAGCAGTTCTTC; CDR3 protein: CSVEARTFNEQFF; D gene: .; CDR3 length: 13; clone size: .; V gene: TRBV29-1; J gene: TRBJ2-1
CDR3 DNA: TGTGCCTGGACAACGACCGGGATCTACGAGCAGTACTTC; CDR3 protein: CAWTTTGIYEQYF; D gene: .; CDR3 length: 13; clone size: .; V gene: TRBV30; J gene: TRBJ2-7
CDR3 DNA: TGTGCCAGCTCACCACCCCAAGCAGGCTATGGCTACACCTTC; CDR3 protein: CASSPPQAGYGYTF; D gene: .; CDR3 length: 14; clone size: .; V gene: TRBV18; J gene: TRBJ1-2
CDR3 DNA: TGTGCCAGCTCACCGGCATCAGGGTCCGGCTACACCTTC; CDR3 protein: CASSPASGSGYTF; D gene: .; CDR3 length: 13; clone size: few; V gene: TRBV18; J gene: TRBJ1-2
CDR3 DNA: TGTGCCATCAGAAAAGGGACTAGCAACTACGAGCAGTACTTC; CDR3 protein: CAIRKGTSNYEQYF; D gene: TRBD2; CDR3 length: 14; clone size: .; V gene: TRBV10-3; J gene: TRBJ2-7
CDR3 DNA: TGTGCCAGCAGTTCCACCGGGACAGGGGCAAATGAAGCTTTCTTT; CDR3 protein: CASSSTGTGANEAFF; D gene: TRBD1; CDR3 length: 15; clone size: .; V gene: TRBV6-5; J gene: TRBJ1-1
CDR3 DNA: TGTGCCAGCTCACCAATGGAAAGCAGGGGTACGCAGTATTTT; CDR3 protein: CASSPMESRGTQYF; D gene: .; CDR3 length: 14; clone size: once; V gene: TRBV18; J gene: TRBJ2-3
CDR3 DNA: TGTGCCAGCAGTGACAGACTAGCGGGGGTCACAGATACGCAGTATTTT; CDR3 protein: CASSDRLAGVTDTQYF; D gene: TRBD2; CDR3 length: 16; clone size: .; V gene: TRBV6-1; J gene: TRBJ2-3
CDR3 DNA: TGCGCCAGCAGCCAAGGTTTCGGAGGCAGGGAGACCCAGTACTTC; CDR3 protein: CASSQGFGGRETQYF; D gene: .; CDR3 length: 15; clone size: .; V gene: TRBV4-3; J gene: TRBJ2-5
CDR3 DNA: TGTGCCAGCAGTCCACAGGGAGCGAGCTATGGCTACACCTTC; CDR3 protein: CASSPQGASYGYTF; D gene: .; CDR3 length: 14; clone size: .; V gene: TRBV28; J gene: TRBJ1-2
CDR3 DNA: TGTGCCAGCACTAGCCCGGGACAGGGAGTTGCACCCCTCCACTTT; CDR3 protein: CASTSPGQGVAPLHF; D gene: TRBD1; CDR3 length: 15; clone size: .; V gene: TRBV6-5; J gene: TRBJ1-6
CDR3 DNA: TGCGCCAGCAGCCAGAACGTAGCGGGAGCCAACTCTGGGGCCAACGTCCTGACTTTC; CDR3 protein: CASSQNVAGANSGANVLTF; D gene: TRBD2; CDR3 length: 19; clone size: .; V gene: TRBV5-1; J gene: TRBJ2-6
CDR3 DNA: TGTGCCATCGGTAGGGGGAATGGCTACACCTTC; CDR3 protein: CAIGRGNGYTF; D gene: .; CDR3 length: 11; clone size: .; V gene: TRBV24-1; J gene: TRBJ1-2
CDR3 DNA: TGTGCCACCAGTGATGGACTAGCGGGGCTGCAAGAGACCCAGTACTTC; CDR3 protein: CATSDGLAGLQETQYF; D gene: TRBD2; CDR3 length: 16; clone size: .; V gene: TRBV24-1; J gene: TRBJ2-5
CDR3 DNA: TGTGCCAGCAAAACGGGGGAGACCCAGTACTTC; CDR3 protein: CASKTGETQYF; D gene: .; CDR3 length: 11; clone size: .; V gene: TRBV6-5; J gene: TRBJ2-5
CDR3 DNA: TGTGCCAGCAGTATGGACAAGGCGAGAACTGAAGCTTTCTTT; CDR3 protein: CASSMDKARTEAFF; D gene: .; CDR3 length: 14; clone size: .; V gene: TRBV6-5; J gene: TRBJ1-1
CDR3 DNA: TGTGCCAGCAGCATAGCTAGCACAGATACGCAGTATTTT; CDR3 protein: CASSIASTDTQYF; D gene: .; CDR3 length: 13; clone size: .; V gene: TRBV28; J gene: TRBJ2-3
CDR3 DNA: TGTGCCAGCAGCCACCCCGCGGATATGAACACTGAAGCTTTCTTT; CDR3 protein: CASSHPADMNTEAFF; D gene: .; CDR3 length: 15; clone size: .; V gene: TRBV3-1/TRBV3-2; J gene: TRBJ1-1
CDR3 DNA: TGTGCCAGCTCACCGACAGAAAATGAAAAACTGTTTTTT; CDR3 protein: CASSPTENEKLFF; D gene: .; CDR3 length: 13; clone size: .; V gene: TRBV18; J gene: TRBJ1-4
CDR3 DNA: TGTGCCATCGGGCCCTACACCGGGGAGCTGTTTTTT; CDR3 protein: CAIGPYTGELFF; D gene: .; CDR3 length: 12; clone size: .; V gene: TRBV10-3; J gene: TRBJ2-2
CDR3 DNA: TGCGCCAGCGGACTCGACAGGGGGCGATCACCCCTCCACTTT; CDR3 protein: CASGLDRGRSPLHF; D gene: TRBD1; CDR3 length: 14; clone size: .; V gene: TRBV4-3; J gene: TRBJ1-6
CDR3 DNA: TGTGCCAGCAGCCAAGAGAGAAGGGACAGGGGCAATCAGCCCCAGCATTTT; CDR3 protein: CASSQERRDRGNQPQHF; D gene: TRBD1; CDR3 length: 17; clone size: once; V gene: TRBV3-1/TRBV3-2; J gene: TRBJ1-5
CDR3 DNA: TGTGCCACCCAGGTGAACACTGAAGCTTTCTTT; CDR3 protein: CATQVNTEAFF; D gene: .; CDR3 length: 11; clone size: .; V gene: TRBV10-3; J gene: TRBJ1-1
CDR3 DNA: TGTGCCAGCAGCCAACCTCCAGGTGATACGCAGTATTTT; CDR3 protein: CASSQPPGDTQYF; D gene: .; CDR3 length: 13; clone size: .; V gene: TRBV3-1/TRBV3-2; J gene: TRBJ2-3
CDR3 DNA: TGTGCCTGGAGTACACCGTGGGGAGGAAGTTATGGCTACACCTTC; CDR3 protein: CAWSTPWGGSYGYTF; D gene: .; CDR3 length: 15; clone size: few; V gene: TRBV30; J gene: TRBJ1-2
CDR3 DNA: TGTGCCAGCAGCTTACGGGACAGGGGCACTGAAGCTTTCTTT; CDR3 protein: CASSLRDRGTEAFF; D gene: TRBD1; CDR3 length: 14; clone size: few; V gene: TRBV7-9; J gene: TRBJ1-1
CDR3 DNA: TGTGCCAGCGCCCTCGAAGCTAGCACAGATACGCAGTATTTT; CDR3 protein: CASALEASTDTQYF; D gene: .; CDR3 length: 14; clone size: .; V gene: TRBV11-2; J gene: TRBJ2-3
CDR3 DNA: TGTGCCTGGAGTGAGCTCTATGGCTACACCTTC; CDR3 protein: CAWSELYGYTF; D gene: .; CDR3 length: 11; clone size: few; V gene: TRBV30; J gene: TRBJ1-2